Shown below are 28 T cell receptor beta chains from a single sample sequenced in a study of CD8 T cells in Susac syndrome. Random hexamers served to reverse transcribe roughly 0.5 to 1 ug RNA. TCRdb re-analysed the immunoSEQ multiplex PCR reads in MiXCR, keeping a single row per CDR3 protein. The data hold around 190,000 distinct CDR3 sequences, with around 95% observed a single time. Sequencing input: CD4+ T cells from PBMCs. The receptors originated from a human donor in good health.

The rearrangement links TRBV12-3 or TRBV12-4 to TRBJ2-3; 11 positions match TRBD2. This CDR3 contains 16 residues. V shed 2 bases, J shed 2 bases, and the junction held 3 bases outside the gene matches. CDR3 nucleotides: TGTGCCAGCAGTTTACCGGGACTAGCGGACACAGATACGCAGTATTTT. Amino acid sequence: CASSLPGLADTDTQYF.

The rearrangement joins TRBV29-1 to TRBJ2-1; the D is unclear. The V and J ends lost 1 base and 4 bases respectively, with 5 bases between them. Germline CDR1 reads SQVTM; CDR2 reads ANQGSEA. This CDR3 is built from 12 residues. The CDR3 loop is CSVEAAYNEQFF. CDR3 DNA sequence: TGCAGCGTTGAAGCTGCATACAATGAGCAGTTCTTC.

J is TRBJ1-1 and V is TRBV12-3 or TRBV12-4, with unresolved D. Trimming pared 2 bases from V and 3 bases from J, leaving 4 bases between. CDR3 length equals 12 residues. The CDR3 DNA is TGTGCCAGCAGTTTACCTCACACTGAAGCTTTCTTT. This codes for CASSLPHTEAFF.

This clonotype occurred once. The genes are TRBV3-1 and TRBJ2-3; maybe TRBD1 (6 bases). The CDR3 runs 14 residues. Trimming removed 0 bases at V and 4 bases at J, with 8 bases between. Germline values: CDR1 LGHDT, CDR2 YNNKEL (reference sequence). The CDR3 DNA sequence: TGTGCCAGCAGCCAAGATGCAGGGGCAGATACGCAGTATTTT. It specifies CASSQDAGADTQYF.

J is TRBJ1-5 and V is TRBV23-1; no clear D gene. TRBV23-1 is treated as an ORF (open reading frame) with a function not yet certain. Trimming removed 0 bases at V and 4 bases at J, with 16 bases between. The CDR3 extends over 17 amino acids. CDR3 sequence (DNA): TGCGCCAGCAGTCAATCAGACCGCGGTCCCCATAATCAGCCCCAGCATTTT. Its protein is CASSQSDRGPHNQPQHF.

The rearrangement links TRBV7-3 to TRBJ2-1; no clear D. Germline V lookup: CDR1 SGHTA, CDR2 FQGTGA. V lost 4 bases and J 6 bases, leaving 13 bases between the germline ends. The CDR3 has 14 amino acids. DNA for the CDR3: TGTGCCAGCAGCTCGGCCGGGTACTCCAATGAGCAGTTCTTC. Amino acids: CASSSAGYSNEQFF.

The chain joins TRBV27 to TRBJ2-3; maybe TRBD1 (5 bases). This CDR3 is 14 amino acids long. The V end lost 3 bases, the J end lost 5 bases, and 12 bases lay between the germline ends. Germline assignment: CDR1 MNHEY and CDR2 SMNVEV (reference sequence). CDR3 nucleotides: TGTGCCAGCAGTTTCGTAAGGGGCGGAGATACGCAGTATTTT. Its protein is CASSFVRGGDTQYF.

The chain carries TRBV3-1 and TRBJ1-1; TRBD1 agrees at 9 bases. This CDR3 is 14 amino acids long. With V trimmed by 2 bases and J by 6 bases, 4 bases remained unmatched. Germline assignment: CDR1 LGHDT and CDR2 YNNKEL (reference sequence). The DNA of the CDR3 is TGTGCCAGCAGCCAACAGGACAGGGGAGCTGAAGCTTTCTTT. Translating it yields CASSQQDRGAEAFF. The complete variable domain, with remaining parts taken from reference TRBV3-1 and TRBJ1-1, reads DTAVSQTPKYLVTQMGNDKSIKCEQNLGHDTMYWYKQDSKKFLKIMFSYNNKELIINETVPNRFSPKSPDKAHLNLHINSLELGDSAVYFCASSQQDRGAEAFFGQGTRLTVV.

CDR3 in amino acids: CAITPGLAGDTDTQYF. In DNA, the CDR3 is TGTGCCATCACCCCCGGACTAGCGGGAGACACAGATACGCAGTATTTT. The gene calls are TRBV10-3 and TRBJ2-3; TRBD2 matches at 13 bases. V lost 7 bases and J lost 2; bases outside the gene matches: 6. Per germline, CDR1 ENHRY and CDR2 SYGVKD. The CDR3 runs 16 residues.

This clonotype turned up a few times. The chain employs TRBV12-3 or TRBV12-4 and TRBJ2-1; TRBD2 agrees at 11 bases. The junction had 2 bases not matched to a gene; V was cut back by 2 bases and J by 5 bases. The CDR3 has 15 residues. The CDR3 is CASSLTGLADNEQFF. Written as DNA, the CDR3 is TGTGCCAGCAGTTTAACGGGACTAGCGGACAATGAGCAGTTCTTC.

V gene TRBV18 combines with J gene TRBJ2-1; possibly TRBD2 for D (5 bases). V lost 3 bases, J lost 7 bases, and 7 bases lay in between. The CDR3 covers 12 residues. In germline, CDR1 is KGHSH, CDR2 LQKENI. The CDR3 sequence: CASSPGLNEQFF. The CDR3 DNA reads TGTGCCAGCTCACCCGGACTGAATGAGCAGTTCTTC.

The chain recombines TRBV5-4 with TRBJ1-3; the D is unclear. The CDR3 runs to 15 residues. Germline CDR1 reads SGHNT; CDR2 reads YYREEE (reference sequence). Trimming stripped 0 bases from V and 0 bases from J, with 7 bases between. CDR3 DNA: TGTGCCAGCAGCTTGGGGGGAGCCTCTGGAAACACCATATATTTT. Protein sequence: CASSLGGASGNTIYF.

The chain uses TRBV18 and TRBJ1-5; D is ambiguous. The V gene lost 2 bases and the J gene lost 1 base, with 6 bases spanning the gap. Germline V gene sequence: CDR1 KGHSH, CDR2 LQKENI. The CDR3 length is 14 residues. CDR3 region: CASSPGWSNQPQHF. CDR3 nucleotide sequence: TGTGCCAGCTCACCAGGATGGAGCAATCAGCCCCAGCATTTT.

This rearrangement joins TRBV3-1 to TRBJ1-2; no definite D call. The CDR3 runs 12 residues. The V gene's germline CDR1 is LGHDT and CDR2 YNNKEL (reference sequence). Trimming stripped 2 bases from V and 4 bases from J, with 5 bases between. In DNA form, the CDR3 reads TGTGCCAGCAGCCAATTGAGCTATGGCTACACCTTC. Translated: CASSQLSYGYTF.

This clonotype was detected once. The chain employs TRBV5-4 and TRBJ2-3; the D gene is possibly TRBD1 (6 bases). The V gene's germline CDR1 is SGHNT and CDR2 YYREEE (reference sequence). V was cut by 4 bases and J by 5 bases, with 14 bases left in between. The CDR3 has 14 residues. The CDR3, as DNA: TGTGCCAGCAGCGCTTCGATCAGGGGAGATACGCAGTATTTT. It codes for CASSASIRGDTQYF. The whole variable domain, remainder taken from reference TRBV5-4 and TRBJ2-3, is ETGVTQSPTHLIKTRGQQVTLRCSSQSGHNTVSWYQQALGQGPQFIFQYYREEENGRGNFPPRFSGLQFPNYSSELNVNALELDDSALYLCASSASIRGDTQYFGPGTRLTVL.

J is TRBJ2-7 and V is TRBV29-1, with D perhaps TRBD2 (5 bases). The CDR3 covers 13 residues. Looked up from germline, CDR1 is SQVTM and CDR2 is ANQGSEA. The V end lost 4 bases, the J end lost 3 bases, and 13 bases lay between the germline ends. CDR3 in amino acids: CSVAEGVDYEQYV. CDR3 sequence (DNA): TGCAGCGTTGCCGAGGGAGTGGACTACGAGCAGTACGTC.

The chain links TRBV29-1 to TRBJ2-3; 7 nucleotides match TRBD2. There are 11 residues in the CDR3. Germline CDR1 reads SQVTM; CDR2 reads ANQGSEA. J was trimmed by 6 bases and V by 6 bases; bases with no gene match: 3. The CDR3 region has the DNA TGCAGCGTGGCCGGGGGGGATACGCAGTATTTT. Protein: CSVAGGDTQYF.

The chain joins TRBV29-1 to TRBJ1-1, with a possible D match to TRBD1 (5 bases). The CDR3 runs to 13 residues. Germline V gives CDR1 SQVTM, CDR2 ANQGSEA. Trimming left V 5 bases short and J 1 base short, with 11 bases between. The CDR3 loop is CSVTGASNTEAFF. The CDR3 DNA is TGCAGCGTTACAGGCGCTTCGAACACTGAAGCTTTCTTT. The full variable domain, with the rest looked up from reference TRBV29-1 and TRBJ1-1, is SAVISQKPSRDICQRGTSLTIQCQVDSQVTMMFWYRQQPGQSLTLIATANQGSEATYESGFVIDKFPISRPNLTFSTLTVSNMSPEDSSIYLCSVTGASNTEAFFGQGTRLTVV.

The chain links TRBV15 to TRBJ2-5, with no clear D. The CDR3 totals 14 residues. The germline gives CDR1 LNHNV, CDR2 YYDKDF (reference sequence). V lost 0 bases and J lost 5, with 10 bases in between. The CDR3, as DNA: TGTGCCACCAGCAGAGATCGTGGAGACGAGACCCAGTACTTC. Translation gives CATSRDRGDETQYF.

The gene calls are TRBV7-2 and TRBJ1-2; perhaps TRBD1 as D (5 bases). Germline V gene sequence: CDR1 SGHTA, CDR2 FQGNSA. Trimming left V 5 bases short and J 7 bases short, with 14 bases between. The CDR3 sequence is 13 residues long. CDR3 residues: CASSVREDVGYTF. In DNA, the CDR3 is TGTGCCAGCAGCGTCAGGGAGGACGTTGGCTACACCTTC.

The CDR3 loop reads CASSFRRDGYGYTF. The CDR3 bases are TGTGCCAGCAGCTTCCGCAGGGATGGGTATGGCTACACCTTC. The chain employs TRBV7-2 and TRBJ1-2; the D gene is possibly TRBD1 (5 bases). V lost 3 bases, J lost 5 bases, and 13 bases lay in between. This CDR3 has 14 residues. Germline values: CDR1 SGHTA, CDR2 FQGNSA.

V usage is TRBV30 and J usage is TRBJ2-3; 9 bases align to TRBD2. V shed 3 bases, J shed 2 bases, and the junction held 6 bases outside the gene matches. The germline CDR1 and CDR2 sequences are GTSNPN and SVGIG (reference sequence). The CDR3 has 15 residues. The CDR3 spells CAWRTVAGATDTQYF. As DNA, the CDR3 is TGTGCCTGGAGGACGGTAGCGGGAGCCACAGATACGCAGTATTTT.

This clonotype was counted a single time. V gene TRBV29-1 combines with J gene TRBJ1-2, with D uncertain. Looked up from germline, CDR1 is SQVTM and CDR2 is ANQGSEA. Trimming took 5 bases from V and 7 from J, leaving 14 bases between them. The CDR3 extends over 12 amino acids. The CDR3: CSVQHPLAGYTF. The CDR3 DNA sequence: TGCAGCGTTCAACATCCCTTGGCTGGCTACACCTTC.

This sequence joins TRBV7-2 and TRBJ1-6, with D possibly TRBD1 on 6 matching bases. This CDR3 spans 15 amino acids. Germline lookup yields CDR1 SGHTA and CDR2 FQGNSA. V lost 2 bases and J 9 bases, leaving 14 bases between the germline ends. Here the CDR3 reads CASSLNRGGSSPLHF. The DNA of the CDR3 is TGTGCCAGCAGCTTAAACCGAGGGGGTAGTTCACCCCTCCACTTT.

The chain employs TRBV9 and TRBJ2-2, with D maybe TRBD1 (6 bases). The CDR3 sequence is 14 residues long. V lost 6 bases and J lost 2, with 11 bases in between. Per the germline V gene, CDR1 is SGDLS and CDR2 is YYNGEE. The CDR3 sequence: CASTRTVNTGELFF. CDR3 in DNA: TGTGCCAGCACAAGGACAGTTAACACCGGGGAGCTGTTTTTT.

This clonotype was seen just once. The chain is built from TRBV5-1 and TRBJ2-1, with D possibly being TRBD1 or TRBD2 (5 bases each). With 4 bases removed from V and 5 bases from J, the gap between germline ends came to 16 bases. Germline lookup yields CDR1 SGHRS and CDR2 YFSETQ. The CDR3 is 15 residues long. CDR3 coding DNA: TGCGCCAGCAGCGGGGGTCAGGGATCGAACAATGAGCAGTTCTTC. This sequence encodes CASSGGQGSNNEQFF.

The chain combines TRBV7-6 with TRBJ2-1, with 7 nucleotides matching TRBD2. Germline V gene lookup returns CDR1 SGHVS and CDR2 FNYEAQ. This CDR3 contains 14 residues. Trimming cost V 1 base and J 6 bases; bases outside gene matches: 3. The CDR3 region has the DNA TGTGCCAGCAGCTTAGTGGGGAGGGGCAATGAGCAGTTCTTC. Translated, it gives CASSLVGRGNEQFF.

The genes are TRBV12-3 or TRBV12-4 and TRBJ2-7; D gene unclear. The V end lost 3 bases, the J end lost 5 bases, and 8 bases lay between the germline ends. The CDR3 is 12 residues long. CDR3 in DNA: TGTGCCAGCAGTTTTACCCCCGACGAGCAGTACTTC. It yields the protein CASSFTPDEQYF.